This T cell receptor beta chain was sequenced during a study of beta chain features in type 1 diabetes listed by TCRdb under 2018. Study-wide context: No differences in mean age, gender distribution, total cell number or subset yield were found between patients and healthy donors. A total of 85 million to 140 million sorted cells were examined across all samples, and a strong correlation was observed between cell number per subset and RNA yield. The study compared TCRB repertoires of sorted circulating CD4+ T cell subsets between recently diagnosed type 1 diabetes patients and matched healthy donors. Whereas all 30 or so donors provided naive and central memory subsets, regulatory and stem cell-like memory subsets were isolated from just 8 patients and roughly 8 healthy donors.

From a lookup of the germline V gene (reference sequence), CDR1 and CDR2 are LNHDA and SQIVND. V was cut back by 2 bases and J by 3 bases, leaving a gap of 7 bases between them. The cysteine opens and the phenylalanine closes a CDR3 of 13 amino acids. Only CDR3 DNA is held: 39 bases, read in frame from base 1. The entire amount of isolated RNA was reverse transcribed using the High Capacity cDNA Reverse Transcription Kit, so the sequenced TCRB transcripts were expressed ones. Naive, central memory and regulatory T cell samples underwent deep immunoSEQ sequencing, averaging about 3.57 million total reads per sample. Sorted cells were lysed in RLT buffer and RNA was extracted with DNase-treated RNeasy Micro or Mini kits, depending on cell number. Each cell subset was processed on its own to prevent cross-contamination, while patient and healthy donor samples were processed together. TCRB sequences were amplified from cDNA with the immunoSEQ multiplex PCR, producing 87-bp fragments spanning the CDR3 region. Sequencing of the amplicons was performed on the Illumina HiSeq platform. The paper's data handling went like this. PCR bias was computationally corrected using synthetic template baselines, reads within Hamming distance 2 were collapsed, and singletons that could not be merged were discarded. By aligning reads against IMGT, V, D and J genes, CDR3 length, and insertions or deletions at six rearrangement sites were assigned. Within each subset, clonotype counts were normalized to sorted cell number, and only after that were true diversity and Gini coefficients computed with the tcR R package. Repertoire sharing was quantified using the overlap coefficient calculated on TCRB nucleotide sequences. Out-of-frame TCRB sequences from naive cells were analyzed as a proxy for the pre-selection repertoire. In TCRdb, the immuneACCESS table is reduced to in-frame sequences with V and J assigned. These tables do not hold every clone; where another copy was compared, an unresolved V gene accounts for under half, and the others remain unexplained. D and trimming come from the DNA, and the V and J calls and clone size come from that table. The sample profile shows 160,000 or so clones; roughly 60% of them were found once. Under 0.1% of the sample rests with the top ten.

What the authors observed across the whole study: HLA sub-analyses involved small numbers of individuals, so any influence of HLA type on TCRB rearrangement remained unresolved. A moderate but significant shortening of TCRB CDR3 length was observed in type 1 diabetes patients in all four CD4+ subsets. Naive, central memory and regulatory TCRB repertoires appeared more similar among patients than among healthy donors. Shorter templates might be favored by PCR, yet because patient and control samples were amplified and corrected together, any such skew would affect both groups equally. Sequencing cDNA rather than genomic DNA could over-represent highly expressing activated cells, although activation and CD3 levels did not differ between groups. At VDJ recombination sites, type 1 diabetes patients had fewer insertions and more deleted nucleotides, which implies abnormalities in thymic rearrangement.

Each donor gave one peripheral blood draw, averaging around 0.11 L, which was collected into heparinised tubes. A BD FACSAria II and a panel including CD45RO, CCR7, CD25, CD127, CD95 and CD27 were used to sort naive, central memory, regulatory and stem cell-like memory CD4+ T cells. A purity above 98% was achieved for all sorted populations. PBMCs were isolated right away by Lymphoprep density gradient centrifugation and were stained directly, without culture. So that batch effects would be minimized, each experiment stained and sorted samples in pairs, pairing one healthy donor with one patient. On this clone: The antigen it binds to is not known. No much larger clone exists at a distance of one base, and base qualities are not known.

The receptor chain draws on TRBV19 and TRBJ2-5; a tentative D match to TRBD1 spans 6 bases. The sequence came from a man in his thirties or forties with type 1 diabetes. Sequencing was done on a sample of naive CD4+ T cells from blood. The cell subset or site label, as the study defines it: true naive CD4+ T cells. CDR3 loop: CASSIHREETQYF. The sequenced DNA: TGTGCCAGTAGTATACACAGGGAAGAGACCCAGTACTTC.